This T cell receptor beta chain was captured by sequencing in a study of beta chain features in type 1 diabetes. TCRB transcripts that were expressed got sequenced, as all of the isolated RNA had been reverse transcribed. Assay used: immunoSEQ multiplex PCR; TCRdb lists only in-frame clones, some missing. The sample shows roughly 350,000 clones, about 11% of them seen only once. Trimming took 1 base from V and 2 from J, leaving 9 bases between them. Germline lookup yields CDR1 GTSNPN and CDR2 SVGIG (reference sequence). CDR3 length: 13 amino acids. The receptor's source is a woman in her twenties or thirties in good health. Sequencing used naive CD4+ T cells from blood. The chain uses TRBV30 and TRBJ2-7, with D possibly matching TRBD1 (5 bases). The CDR3 spells CAWSAPGTYEQYF. The CDR3 nucleotides read TGTGCCTGGAGTGCCCCAGGGACCTACGAGCAGTACTTC.